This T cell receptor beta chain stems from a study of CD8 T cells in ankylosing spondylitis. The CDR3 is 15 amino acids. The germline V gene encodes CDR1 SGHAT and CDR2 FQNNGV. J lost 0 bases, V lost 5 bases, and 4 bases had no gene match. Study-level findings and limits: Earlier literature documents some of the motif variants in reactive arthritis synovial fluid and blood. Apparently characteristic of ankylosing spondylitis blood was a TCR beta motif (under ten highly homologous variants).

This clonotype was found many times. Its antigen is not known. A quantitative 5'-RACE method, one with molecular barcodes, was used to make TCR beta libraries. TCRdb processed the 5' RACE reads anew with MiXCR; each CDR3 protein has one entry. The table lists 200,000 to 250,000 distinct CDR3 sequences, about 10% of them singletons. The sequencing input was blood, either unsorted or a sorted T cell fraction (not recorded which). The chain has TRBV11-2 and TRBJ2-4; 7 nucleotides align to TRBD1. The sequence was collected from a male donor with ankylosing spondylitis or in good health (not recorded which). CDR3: CASSRDSLAKNIQYF. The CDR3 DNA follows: TGTGCCAGCAGCAGGGACAGCCTAGCCAAAAACATTCAGTACTTC.